This T cell receptor beta chain was sequenced for a study of blood T cells in healthy people across ages. Study-wide results and limits: Estimates of diversity drawn from one million T cells were considered underestimates. Researchers said unsorted PBMCs prevented a conclusive naive versus antigen-experienced comparison.

CDR1 is LGHNA and CDR2 is YSLEER in the germline V gene. The CDR3 totals 14 residues. A note on this clonotype: Its antigen is unknown.

Sample-barcoded 5' priming and a J-beta primer mix drove a second PCR of 7 to 11 cycles. Each CDR3 protein is one row after TCRdb ran MiXCR on the 5' RACE reads. The sample carries about 1.5 million distinct CDR3 sequences, 40% to 45% recorded once. Total RNA extracted from each sample amounted to at least 5 micrograms. V gene TRBV4-3 combines with J gene TRBJ2-4; D perhaps matches TRBD1 (5 bases). The J call may be in error: the DNA end matches TRBJ2-7 better. Sequencing input: blood. The TCR comes from a woman between 18 and 30 years old in good health. The CDR3 loop reads CASSQELRVHEQYF. The DNA for the CDR3 is TGCGCCAGCAGCCAAGAACTCAGGGTCCACGAGCAGTACTTC.